What follows are 20 T cell receptor beta chains derived from one specimen sequenced in a study of beta chain features in type 1 diabetes. Study results and caveats: Shortening of TCRB CDR3s, moderate but significant, appeared in all four CD4+ subsets of Type 1 diabetes patients.

For these TCRs, the target antigens are not known. The whole isolated RNA underwent reverse transcription, so sequencing captured expressed TCRB transcripts. Generated by immunoSEQ multiplex PCR, the TCRdb table keeps only in-frame clones and is missing some. This table has about 660,000 clones, more than 13% appearing once. The material sequenced was naive CD4+ T cells from blood. Receptors originate from a man between 18 and 29 years old with type 1 diabetes.

This clone has only a few counts. V is TRBV2 and J is TRBJ2-1; 8 bases fit TRBD2. After removal of 8 bases from V and 7 bases from J, the junction contained 7 bases not matched to a gene. The CDR3 length is 13 residues. The germline V gene has CDR1 SNHLY and CDR2 FYNNEI. CDR3 residues: CASLREDGNEQFF. CDR3 in DNA: TGTGCCAGCCTGCGGGAGGATGGGAATGAGCAGTTCTTC.

This clone turned up a few times. The rearrangement links TRBV5-6 to TRBJ2-1, with a possible D match to TRBD2 (5 bases). The CDR3 contains 16 residues. The V and J ends lost 4 bases and 1 base respectively, with 15 bases between them. Germline loops: CDR1 SGHDT, CDR2 YYEEEE. DNA for the CDR3: TGTGCCAGCAGCCTACCGGGCGGGCGATCCTACAATGAGCAGTTCTTC. Its protein product is CASSLPGGRSYNEQFF.

This clone has only a few counts. J is TRBJ2-3 and V is TRBV30; 7 positions match TRBD1. The junction had 4 bases not matched to a gene; V was cut back by 3 bases and J by 4 bases. Germline V gene sequence: CDR1 GTSNPN, CDR2 SVGIG (reference sequence). The CDR3 contains 13 residues. The CDR3 sequence is CAWSATGADTQYF. DNA of the CDR3: TGTGCCTGGAGCGCAACAGGGGCAGATACGCAGTATTTT.

V usage is TRBV28 and J usage is TRBJ2-2; D possibly corresponds to TRBD1 (6 bases). The CDR3 is 18 residues long. V was clipped by 5 bases and J by 2 bases, with 21 bases between them. Germline-derived CDR1 and CDR2 are MDHEN and SYDVKM. The CDR3 protein is CASSPGQSLYPNTGELFF. CDR3 nucleotides: TGTGCCAGCAGTCCCGGACAGAGTCTGTATCCAAACACCGGGGAGCTGTTTTTT. Full variable domain (missing parts from reference TRBV28 and TRBJ2-2): DVKVTQSSRYLVKRTGEKVFLECVQDMDHENMFWYRQDPGLGLRLIYFSYDVKMKEKGDIPEGYSVSREKKERFSLILESASTNQTSMYLCASSPGQSLYPNTGELFFGEGSRLTVL.

This clone was recorded a few times. This chain uses TRBV30 with TRBJ2-7; D is possibly TRBD1 (5 bases). This CDR3 has 15 amino acids. Germline values: CDR1 GTSNPN, CDR2 SVGIG (reference sequence). Deletions cut 2 bases from V and 6 bases from J, with 20 bases between. Written as DNA, the CDR3 is TGTGCCTGGAGTAAGTTTGCAGGGTCGGTTCTCGAGCAGTACTTC. Amino acid sequence: CAWSKFAGSVLEQYF.

This clone was seen more than once but under ten times. Other DNA sequences in the same sample also yield this CDR3. V is TRBV30 and J is TRBJ1-3; D call uncertain. V was clipped by 0 bases and J by 0 bases, with 3 bases between them. This CDR3 spans 13 amino acids. Germline V gene sequence: CDR1 GTSNPN, CDR2 SVGIG (reference sequence). The CDR3 loop reads CAWSVASGNTIYF. The CDR3 region has the DNA TGTGCCTGGAGTGTGGCCTCTGGAAACACCATATATTTT.

The J gene is TRBJ1-6, the V gene TRBV28; D is uncertain. The CDR3 is 14 residues long. The germline V gene has CDR1 MDHEN and CDR2 SYDVKM. V was pared by 3 bases and J by 0 bases, with 3 bases between. CDR3 sequence: CASSFGSYNSPLHF. Written as DNA, the CDR3 is TGTGCCAGCAGTTTCGGCTCCTATAATTCACCCCTCCACTTT. Combining the CDR3 with reference TRBV28 and TRBJ1-6 gives the whole variable domain DVKVTQSSRYLVKRTGEKVFLECVQDMDHENMFWYRQDPGLGLRLIYFSYDVKMKEKGDIPEGYSVSREKKERFSLILESASTNQTSMYLCASSFGSYNSPLHFGNGTRLTVT.

On this clone itself: The sample has other DNA sequences that encode this CDR3 too. The rearrangement links TRBV5-6 to TRBJ2-5, with no clear D. Trimming removed 0 bases from V and 4 bases from J, with 7 bases in between. Germline assignment: CDR1 SGHDT and CDR2 YYEEEE. This CDR3 has 13 amino acids. CDR3 sequence: CASSLGVRETQYF. As DNA, the CDR3 is TGTGCCAGCAGCTTGGGTGTCCGAGAGACCCAGTACTTC.

V usage is TRBV10-3 and J usage is TRBJ1-1, with D tentatively TRBD1 (6 bases). The V end lost 4 bases, the J end lost 3 bases, and 12 bases lay between the germline ends. This CDR3 has 14 amino acids. Looked up from germline, CDR1 is ENHRY and CDR2 is SYGVKD. The CDR3 nucleotides read TGTGCCATCAGTGCTGCGGGGGCGCACACTGAAGCTTTCTTT. Its protein is CAISAAGAHTEAFF.

The chain joins TRBV7-3 to TRBJ2-4, with 8 nucleotides matching TRBD2. Germline CDR1 SGHTA, CDR2 FQGTGA. The CDR3 covers 13 residues. V lost 6 bases and J lost 6; bases outside the gene matches: 4. CDR3 in amino acids: CASSNREGNIQYF. The CDR3 DNA is TGTGCCAGCAGTAACCGGGAGGGAAACATTCAGTACTTC.

This sequence joins TRBV29-1 and TRBJ1-2; a weak D match, TRBD1 (5 bases). V was cut by 1 base and J by 8 bases, with 11 bases left in between. The germline V gene encodes CDR1 SQVTM and CDR2 ANQGSEA. The CDR3 has 12 residues. The CDR3 DNA reads as TGCAGCGTTGAAGGGATTCGGGACGGCTACACCTTC. Amino acid sequence: CSVEGIRDGYTF.

This clone has only a few counts. This chain links TRBV9 with TRBJ2-2; D may be TRBD1 or TRBD2 (5 bases each). CDR3 size: 14 residues. Trimming removed 3 bases at V and 4 bases at J, with 10 bases between. Germline CDR1 and CDR2: SGDLS and YYNGEE. DNA for the CDR3: TGTGCCAGCAGCGAGGGGAGTACCACCGGGGAGCTGTTTTTT. Translated: CASSEGSTTGELFF.

The chain uses TRBV7-8 and TRBJ1-1, with D hard to call. V dropped 6 bases and J dropped 4 bases, with 12 bases sitting between them. This CDR3 is built from 13 residues. Looked up from germline, CDR1 is SGHVS and CDR2 is FQNEAQ. CDR3 in amino acids: CASSPGPSTEAFF. In nucleotides, the CDR3 is TGTGCCAGCAGTCCGGGCCCCAGCACTGAAGCTTTCTTT.

The V gene is TRBV10-3, the J gene TRBJ2-6; TRBD1 matches at 9 bases. The CDR3 is 20 amino acids. After removal of 5 bases from V and 1 base from J, the junction contained 15 bases not matched to a gene. The V gene's germline CDR1 is ENHRY and CDR2 SYGVKD. CDR3 nucleotide sequence: TGTGCCATCAGTAAGGGACTACGGACAGGGGATTTGTCTGGGGCCAACGTCCTGACTTTC. This translates into CAISKGLRTGDLSGANVLTF.

The rearrangement uses TRBV15 and TRBJ2-1, with D unresolved. Trimming removed 4 bases at V and 13 bases at J, with 11 bases between. Germline V CDR1 and CDR2: LNHNV, YYDKDF (reference sequence). The CDR3 runs 11 residues. The CDR3 loop reads CATSKELKQFF. CDR3 sequence (DNA): TGTGCCACCAGCAAGGAGCTTAAACAGTTCTTC.

This chain's CDR3 is CASSFGSTGVQETQYF. The CDR3 DNA reads as TGTGCCAGCAGCTTCGGGTCGACGGGAGTTCAAGAGACCCAGTACTTC. The V call is TRBV7-2, the J call TRBJ2-5, with a tentative D call TRBD2 (6 bases). Between the trimmed V and J ends, which lost 3 bases and 2 bases, there was a span of 16 bases. From germline, CDR1 is SGHTA and CDR2 FQGNSA. CDR3 length: 16 amino acids.

This rearrangement joins TRBV14 to TRBJ1-4, with TRBD1 matching 8 bases. CDR3 length: 14 amino acids. CDR1 and CDR2 from the germline V gene are SGHDN and FVKESK. J gave up 7 bases and V 2 bases, and 3 bases lay outside the gene matches. As DNA, the CDR3 is TGTGCCAGCAGCCAATTAGACAGGGGTGAAAAACTGTTTTTT. Translation: CASSQLDRGEKLFF. The full variable domain, with the rest looked up from reference TRBV14 and TRBJ1-4, is EAGVTQFPSHSVIEKGQTVTLRCDPISGHDNLYWYRRVMGKEIKFLLHFVKESKQDESGMPNNRFLAERTGGTYSTLKVQPAELEDSGVYFCASSQLDRGEKLFFGSGTQLSVL.

This clone was seen a few times. V usage is TRBV12-5 and J usage is TRBJ1-1; the D is unclear. V lost 1 base to trimming and J lost 8 bases, with 11 bases between them. The germline V gene encodes CDR1 LGHNT and CDR2 FRNRAP. The CDR3 is made up of 13 amino acids. The CDR3 nucleotides are TGTGCTAGTGGTTTGGGGGAGGGCAGGGAAGCTTTCTTT. Encoded protein: CASGLGEGREAFF.

The chain combines TRBV30 with TRBJ1-2; a weak D match, TRBD1 (6 bases). Germline CDR1 GTSNPN, CDR2 SVGIG (reference sequence). This CDR3 contains 14 residues. The V end lost 5 bases, the J end lost 4 bases, and 17 bases lay between the germline ends. The CDR3 loop reads CAWGATGKGYGYTF. CDR3 nucleotide sequence: TGTGCCTGGGGCGCTACAGGGAAAGGCTATGGCTACACCTTC. Using reference TRBV30 and TRBJ1-2 for the parts outside the CDR3, the full variable domain is SQTIHQWPATLVQPVGSPLSLECTVEGTSNPNLYWYRQAAGRGLQLLFYSVGIGQISSEVPQNLSASRPQDRQFILSSKKLLLSDSGFYLCAWGATGKGYGYTFGSGTRLTVV.

This rearrangement joins TRBV7-2 to TRBJ1-1; possibly TRBD1 for D (5 bases). The CDR3 is 17 amino acids. Looked up from germline, CDR1 is SGHTA and CDR2 is FQGNSA. V lost 6 bases and J 3 bases, leaving 23 bases between the germline ends. Here the CDR3 DNA reads TGTGCCAGCAGTAATCCAGGCTACACCGGGGCGGACACTGAAGCTTTCTTT. Its translation: CASSNPGYTGADTEAFF.